This T cell receptor (beta chain) was recorded in a study of T cell responses to AZD1222 COVID-19 vaccine. This clone was observed once. Antigen specificity is unknown. Data came from immunoSEQ multiplex PCR; TCRdb stores just in-frame clones and leaves some out. This table has over 100,000 clones, about 91% appearing once. Study-level findings and limits: Most donors were white British and more were female, and clonal diversity was possibly underestimated.

This specimen consisted of peripheral blood, obtained on day 0 of AZD1222 vaccination. The TCR was taken from an adult in good health.

The DNA for the CDR3 is TGTGCCAGCAGCTTCACAGGGGGCCCTCAGCCCCAGCATTTT. Protein product: CASSFTGGPQPQHF. V is TRBV5-6 and J is TRBJ1-5, with 9 bases fitting TRBD1. The CDR3 sequence is 14 residues long. The V gene's germline CDR1 is SGHDT and CDR2 YYEEEE. V lost 2 bases to trimming and J lost 6 bases; unmatched junction nucleotides: 3.